This TCR beta chain was identified during a study of OX40 agonist ivuxolimab in advanced cancers. Turning to the overall study: Ivuxolimab was an agonistic, fully human IgG2 monoclonal antibody directed against OX40 (CD134), a costimulatory receptor. Intravenous ivuxolimab was administered to patients every 2 weeks at six dose levels: 0.01, 0.1, 0.3, 1.5, 3 and 10 mg/kg. The paper describes the monotherapy dose-escalation part (N of about 57 patients) of the phase I trial of ivuxolimab. In the dose-escalation cohort, approximately 82% of patients were male, and the mean age was around 60 years with a range of roughly 23 to 79. Prior anti-PD-1, anti-PD-L1 or anti-CTLA-4 therapy was permitted, and checkpoint inhibitors had been received by about 36% of dose-escalation patients. Of the roughly 51 patients in dose escalation, 19 had hepatocellular carcinoma, some 15 had melanoma, 9 had renal cell carcinoma and 9 had head and neck cancer. Three dose-escalation patients achieved partial responses, one with hepatocellular carcinoma and two with cutaneous melanoma. The purpose of peripheral TCRbeta sequencing was to test whether ivuxolimab changed TCR sequence diversity and led to clonal T-cell expansion.

As concerns this clone: No antigen is known for it. It has no much larger one-base neighbor in the sample; base qualities were not kept.

General conclusions and limits of the study: The antigen specificity of the clonally expanded peripheral T cells was not determined. At doses of 0.1 to 3.0 mg/kg, clonal expansion of both CD4+ and CD8+ blood T cells was observed from baseline to week 6. After ivuxolimab, more expanded clones were found on average in CD8+ T cells than in CD4+ T cells. Low levels of normalized T-cell clonal expansion were also seen in some patients who did not respond. In partial responders in the 0.1-3.0 mg/kg groups, normalized peripheral clonal expansion was found to be among the lowest, especially among CD8+ T cells.

V loses 3 bases at its end and J loses 6 bases; junction bases beyond the gene matches: 6. The CDR3 measures 15 amino acids from cysteine to phenylalanine. The retained sequence is limited to the CDR3, 45 bases, with the frame set at the first base. For CDR1 and CDR2, the germline V gene lists SGHVS and FQNEAQ. The trial excluded patients who had a history of autoimmune disease or who were on systemic immunosuppression. In every dose cohort, peripheral blood was drawn for TCR sequencing at baseline, cycle 4 day 1, and cycle 7 day 1. The samples were taken from a phase I, first-in-human, multicenter, open-label dose-escalation trial of ivuxolimab. Adults with locally advanced or metastatic head and neck squamous cell, hepatocellular, melanoma or renal cell carcinoma were enrolled in the trial. Before TCR sequencing, CD4+ and CD8+ T cells were separately sorted from peripheral blood. Genomic DNA was extracted from sorted cells for sequencing of the TCRbeta CDR3 region. The immunoSEQ Assay was used to sequence the TCRbeta CDR3 regions. Drawn from immuneACCESS, this table holds only the in-frame rearrangements with V and J called that TCRdb kept. Clones are partly lost; checked studies trace under half to an unresolved V gene and leave the rest unexplained. This sample is represented by around 150,000 clones; roughly 92% of them were singletons. 0.31% of the sample comes from the top ten.

This TCR derives from an adult with an advanced solid tumor such as melanoma, head and neck, liver or kidney cancer. The sequencing here drew on CD4+ or CD8+ T cells sorted from blood, taken in a trial of the OX40 agonist ivuxolimab. The sequence links TRBV7-8 to TRBJ2-2; TRBD1 agrees with 8 junctional bases. The CDR3 reads CASSLPTGGSGELFF. The nucleotide sequence is TGTGCCAGCAGCTTGCCAACAGGGGGATCCGGGGAGCTGTTTTTT.